The 27 T cell receptor beta chains in this list originate from one sample, sequenced in a study of T cells in tumors after PD-1 blockade. Only in-frame clones appear in the TCRdb table, and some are missing; sequencing was by immunoSEQ multiplex PCR. The data show tens of thousands of clones, with around four fifths seen just once and roughly 13% held by the top ten. The specimen comprised PBMCs, sampled before anti-PD-1 treatment. Every receptor here comes from a human donor with basal cell carcinoma.

The V and J genes are TRBV10-3 and TRBJ2-2, with D perhaps TRBD2 (7 bases). Germline-derived CDR1 and CDR2 are ENHRY and SYGVKD. The CDR3 extends over 15 amino acids. V shed 6 bases and J shed 4 bases, with 15 bases lying between them. This CDR3 is CAISPRGAPTGELFF. The CDR3 bases are TGTGCCATCAGCCCACGGGGGGCCCCCACCGGGGAGCTGTTTTTT.

This chain uses TRBV6-2 or TRBV6-3 with TRBJ1-2, with 7 bases aligning to TRBD1. Germline V gene lookup returns CDR1 MNHEY and CDR2 SVGEGT. V lost 5 bases and J lost 3; bases outside the gene matches: 12. This CDR3 is 16 amino acids long. Written as DNA, the CDR3 is TGTGCCAGCAGTGGAGGGGGCGCATCTCAAGACTATGGCTACACCTTC. Its protein is CASSGGGASQDYGYTF.

The V gene is TRBV2, the J gene TRBJ1-1, with no clear D. The V end lost 4 bases, the J end lost 4 bases, and 13 bases lay between the germline ends. CDR3 length: 14 residues. Per germline, CDR1 SNHLY and CDR2 FYNNEI. CDR3 sequence: CASSVAYEGTEAFF. DNA for the CDR3: TGTGCCAGCAGTGTGGCGTACGAGGGCACTGAAGCTTTCTTT. The whole variable domain, filled in from reference TRBV2 and TRBJ1-1, reads EPEVTQTPSHQVTQMGQEVILRCVPISNHLYFYWYRQILGQKVEFLVSFYNNEISEKSEIFDDQFSVERPDGSNFTLKIRSTKLEDSAMYFCASSVAYEGTEAFFGQGTRLTVV.

This sequence joins TRBV11-1 and TRBJ2-3; D not resolved. The germline V gene has CDR1 SGHAT and CDR2 FQDESV (reference sequence). V lost 2 bases to trimming and J lost 0 bases, with 3 bases between them. CDR3 size: 13 residues. CDR3 residues: CASSLWSTDTQYF. The CDR3 DNA follows: TGTGCCAGCAGCTTATGGAGCACAGATACGCAGTATTTT.

This chain links TRBV19 with TRBJ1-3, with D possibly TRBD1 on 5 matching bases. The V end was cut by 3 bases, the J end by 2 bases, with 14 bases between. From germline, CDR1 is LNHDA and CDR2 SQIVND (reference sequence). This CDR3 comprises 16 residues. The CDR3: CASSMRGVGAGNTIYF. DNA of the CDR3: TGTGCCAGTAGTATGAGAGGGGTAGGCGCTGGAAACACCATATATTTT.

The chain links TRBV23-1 to TRBJ1-1; D gene ambiguous. TRBV23-1 is an open reading frame whose function is uncertain. V lost 3 bases to trimming and J lost 5 bases, with 10 bases between them. The CDR3 runs 13 residues. The DNA of the CDR3 is TGCGCCAGCAGTCAGGGGTTCGAGACTGAAGCTTTCTTT. Translated, it gives CASSQGFETEAFF.

V gene TRBV27 combines with J gene TRBJ1-5, with D possibly being TRBD1 (6 bases). V was trimmed by 5 bases and J by 0 bases, leaving 11 bases between them. The CDR3 is 15 amino acids. From germline, CDR1 is MNHEY and CDR2 SMNVEV (reference sequence). DNA for the CDR3: TGTGCCAGCAGTCCAAGGACAGTTAGCAATCAGCCCCAGCATTTT. This sequence encodes CASSPRTVSNQPQHF.

The chain combines TRBV11-1 with TRBJ1-1; D uncertain. The CDR3 runs 14 residues. V lost 2 bases, J lost 8 bases, and 15 bases lay in between. The germline V gene encodes CDR1 SGHAT and CDR2 FQDESV (reference sequence). The CDR3 protein is CASSLMISGGEAFF. The DNA for the CDR3 is TGTGCCAGCAGCTTAATGATTTCAGGAGGCGAAGCTTTCTTT.

This chain connects TRBV12-3 or TRBV12-4 to TRBJ2-1; D is unclear. V was trimmed by 5 bases and J by 8 bases, leaving 10 bases between them. This CDR3 comprises 12 residues. This CDR3 is CASSGGGYEQFF. Here the CDR3 DNA reads TGTGCCAGCAGTGGTGGTGGGTATGAGCAGTTCTTC.

This chain connects TRBV30 to TRBJ1-1, with TRBD1 matching 8 bases. The junction had 8 bases not matched to a gene; V was cut back by 3 bases and J by 2 bases. The CDR3 extends over 15 amino acids. The germline V gene encodes CDR1 GTSNPN and CDR2 SVGIG (reference sequence). CDR3 DNA sequence: TGTGCCTGGAGGGGGAGGACAGGGAAAAACACTGAAGCTTTCTTT. Its translation is CAWRGRTGKNTEAFF.

The chain couples TRBV5-5 to TRBJ1-5; TRBD1 matches 9 bases. CDR3 length: 15 residues. V lost 2 bases to trimming and J lost 7 bases; unmatched junction nucleotides: 7. CDR1 is SGHKS and CDR2 is YYEKEE in the germline V gene (reference sequence). CDR3 in amino acids: CASSLTGTGTQPQHF. CDR3 coding DNA: TGTGCCAGCAGCTTAACCGGGACAGGGACCCAGCCCCAGCATTTT.

CDR3 nucleotide sequence: TGTGCCAGTAGTTTATCAGGGGGCTATAACACTGAAGCTTTCTTT. It encodes CASSLSGGYNTEAFF. This chain links TRBV19 with TRBJ1-1; 8 nucleotides agree with TRBD1. Trimming at V came to 5 bases and at J to 2 bases, leaving 7 bases not matched to a gene. Germline V CDR1 and CDR2: LNHDA, SQIVND (reference sequence). This CDR3 spans 15 amino acids.

The gene calls are TRBV11-2 and TRBJ2-7; 8 bases map to TRBD1. Trimming at V came to 5 bases and at J to 3 bases, leaving 18 bases not matched to a gene. The CDR3 totals 18 residues. Looked up from germline, CDR1 is SGHAT and CDR2 is FQNNGV. This CDR3 reads CASSPIGRGTGGIYEQYF. In nucleotides, the CDR3 is TGTGCCAGCAGCCCAATAGGTCGGGGCACAGGGGGTATCTACGAGCAGTACTTC.

The chain has TRBV9 and TRBJ1-1; D remains unclear. In germline, CDR1 is SGDLS, CDR2 YYNGEE. The germline V and J ends were trimmed by 2 bases and 0 bases, with 5 bases remaining between them. The length of the CDR3 is 13 residues. The chain's CDR3 is CASSVQVNTEAFF. CDR3 DNA sequence: TGTGCCAGCAGCGTCCAGGTGAACACTGAAGCTTTCTTT.

This clone appeared a single time. The V call is TRBV7-8, the J call TRBJ1-1; D is perhaps TRBD1 (5 bases). CDR1 SGHVS and CDR2 FQNEAQ come from the germline V gene. The germline V and J ends were trimmed by 5 bases and 3 bases, with 16 bases remaining between them. CDR3 length equals 15 residues. The CDR3 sequence is CASSRGGDAYTEAFF. CDR3 nucleotide sequence: TGTGCCAGCAGCCGGGGCGGAGATGCCTACACTGAAGCTTTCTTT.

With regard to this clone: A junction boundary mismatches the germline segment, possibly from a read error. The V gene is TRBV3-1 (or the pseudogene TRBV3-2), the J gene TRBJ2-4; weak D call: TRBD2 (5 bases). CDR1 LGHDT and CDR2 YNNKEL come from the germline V gene (reference sequence). CDR3 length: 12 residues. Here the CDR3 DNA reads TGTGCCAGCAGCCAAGATGGAGGACCACGGGACTTC. Translated, it gives CASSQDGGPRDF.

This clone was detected once. The rearrangement uses TRBV4-2 and TRBJ1-5; D perhaps matches TRBD1 (5 bases). The length of the CDR3 is 15 residues. Germline assignment: CDR1 LGHNA and CDR2 YNFKEQ. V was trimmed by 1 base and J by 9 bases, leaving 16 bases between them. CDR3 loop: CASSQASGGRGPQHF. The CDR3 coding sequence is TGTGCCAGCAGCCAAGCAAGCGGGGGTCGAGGGCCCCAGCATTTT.

The chain has TRBV6-5 and TRBJ1-2; tentatively, D is TRBD1 (6 bases). Trimming left V 6 bases short and J 3 bases short, with 17 bases between. The CDR3 runs 15 residues. CDR1 and CDR2 (germline): MNHEY, SVGAGI. The CDR3 DNA is TGTGCCAGCAGGAGCCAAAGGGGGAGTGACTATGGCTACACCTTC. It is translated as CASRSQRGSDYGYTF.

This clone was seen once. The V call is TRBV6-5, the J call TRBJ1-2; TRBD1 might be the D (5 bases). The length of the CDR3 is 14 residues. Trimming pared 6 bases from V and 3 bases from J, leaving 14 bases between. Germline CDR1 MNHEY, CDR2 SVGAGI. The CDR3 bases are TGTGCCAGCAGGGCAGGCGGGGGGTACTATGGCTACACCTTC. This encodes CASRAGGGYYGYTF.

This chain joins TRBV5-6 and TRBJ2-4; D possibly matches TRBD1 or TRBD2 (6 bases each). The CDR3 contains 15 residues. V was clipped by 4 bases and J by 7 bases, with 18 bases between them. Germline values: CDR1 SGHDT, CDR2 YYEEEE. The CDR3 region has the DNA TGTGCCAGCAGCGCGGGACACGGGTTCGTCAACATTCAGTACTTC. Translation: CASSAGHGFVNIQYF.

V is TRBV2 and J is TRBJ2-5; D possibly corresponds to TRBD2 (5 bases). The V gene lost 1 base and the J gene lost 5 bases, with 11 bases spanning the gap. CDR3 length equals 14 residues. CDR1 is SNHLY and CDR2 is FYNNEI in the germline V gene. CDR3 in DNA: TGTGCCAGCAGTGAAGGGGCTAGCTGGGAGACCCAGTACTTC. Protein: CASSEGASWETQYF. The whole variable domain, remainder taken from reference TRBV2 and TRBJ2-5, is EPEVTQTPSHQVTQMGQEVILRCVPISNHLYFYWYRQILGQKVEFLVSFYNNEISEKSEIFDDQFSVERPDGSNFTLKIRSTKLEDSAMYFCASSEGASWETQYFGPGTRLLVL.

A single count supports this clone. V usage is TRBV19 and J usage is TRBJ1-5; 7 bases agree with TRBD1. The trim removed 5 bases at V and 2 bases at J, leaving 6 bases unmatched. Germline lookup yields CDR1 LNHDA and CDR2 SQIVND (reference sequence). There are 15 residues in the CDR3. The CDR3 here is CASSWSGQGNQPQHF. The CDR3 DNA sequence: TGTGCCAGTAGTTGGTCCGGACAGGGCAATCAGCCCCAGCATTTT. The complete variable domain, with remaining parts taken from reference TRBV19 and TRBJ1-5, reads DGGITQSPKYLFRKEGQNVTLSCEQNLNHDAMYWYRQDPGQGLRLIYYSQIVNDFQKGDIAEGYSVSREKKESFPLTVTSAQKNPTAFYLCASSWSGQGNQPQHFGDGTRLSIL.

The chain couples TRBV10-1 to TRBJ1-2; D not certain. CDR3 length: 9 amino acids. V was shortened by 9 bases and J by 6 bases, with 5 bases between the two germline ends. Looked up from germline, CDR1 is WNHNN and CDR2 is SYGVQD (reference sequence). CDR3 loop: CASKNGYTF. The CDR3 nucleotides read TGCGCCAGTAAGAATGGCTACACCTTC.

This clone was picked up a small number of times. The V and J genes are TRBV30 and TRBJ2-2; D call uncertain. The germline CDR1 and CDR2 sequences are GTSNPN and SVGIG (reference sequence). Trimming took 4 bases from V and 1 from J, leaving 4 bases between them. The CDR3 sequence is 12 residues long. CDR3 sequence: CAWTGNTGELFF. The CDR3 DNA sequence: TGTGCCTGGACAGGGAACACCGGGGAGCTGTTTTTT.

The chain is built from TRBV5-8 and TRBJ1-5, with a possible D match to TRBD1 (6 bases). CDR3 size: 14 residues. Germline-derived CDR1 and CDR2 are SGHTS and YDEGEE. The V end was cut by 2 bases, the J end by 3 bases, with 9 bases between. The CDR3 DNA follows: TGTGCCAGCAGCTTTGGGGGCAACAATCAGCCCCAGCATTTT. This translates into CASSFGGNNQPQHF. The full variable domain, in which reference TRBV5-8 and TRBJ1-5 provide the parts outside the CDR3, is EAGVTQSPTHLIKTRGQQATLRCSPISGHTSVYWYQQALGLGLQFLLWYDEGEERNRGNFPPRFSGRQFPNYSSELNVNALELEDSALYLCASSFGGNNQPQHFGDGTRLSIL.

Here the CDR3 reads CASSPRDRGMNTEAFF. The CDR3 region has the DNA TGTGCCAGCAGCCCCCGGGACAGGGGCATGAACACTGAAGCTTTCTTT. V and J are TRBV9 and TRBJ1-1; 10 bases align to TRBD1. Per the germline V gene, CDR1 is SGDLS and CDR2 is YYNGEE. V lost 4 bases and J lost 0; bases outside the gene matches: 6. This CDR3 has 16 amino acids.

The chain links TRBV3-1 (or the pseudogene TRBV3-2) to TRBJ2-3; unclear D gene. The CDR3 covers 13 residues. The germline V gene has CDR1 LGHDT and CDR2 YNNKEL (reference sequence). V was cut by 3 bases and J by 4 bases, with 8 bases left in between. For the CDR3, the DNA is TGTGCCAGCAGCCACGGAACCCCAGATACGCAGTATTTT. Its translation is CASSHGTPDTQYF.